The 29 T cell receptor beta chains reported below all come from one sample, sequenced in a study of T-cell reconstitution after alpha-beta-depleted transplantation in children. Library preparation (for TCRbeta) was performed with unique molecular identifiers. Using its own MiXCR run on the PCR reads, TCRdb lists one record per CDR3 protein. The sample has hundreds of thousands of distinct CDR3 sequences, roughly 13% seen once. Sequencing used PBMCs, obtained before TCRalphabeta/CD19-depleted stem cell transplant. These receptors were taken from a girl aged 2 to 10 with congenital amegakaryocytic thrombocytopenia, due to receive a stem cell transplant.

This clonotype was detected ten times or more. The chain couples TRBV20-1 to TRBJ1-5; 7 bases fit TRBD1. There are 13 residues in the CDR3. J was trimmed by 7 bases and V by 6 bases; bases with no gene match: 9. Germline V gene lookup returns CDR1 DFQATT and CDR2 SNEGSKA (reference sequence). The CDR3 DNA reads as TGCAGTGCCGTACAGGGGATAGGGCAGCCCCAGCATTTT. Translating it yields CSAVQGIGQPQHF.

This clonotype turned up a few times. This CDR3 reads CASSIRGYF. In DNA, the CDR3 is TGTGCCAGTAGTATCCGCGGGTACTTC. The V gene is TRBV19, the J gene TRBJ2-4; the D is unclear. Germline assignment: CDR1 LNHDA and CDR2 SQIVND (reference sequence). Trimming removed 3 bases from V and 15 bases from J, with 6 bases in between. The CDR3 runs to 9 residues. Full variable domain (remainder filled in from reference TRBV19 and TRBJ2-4): DGGITQSPKYLFRKEGQNVTLSCEQNLNHDAMYWYRQDPGQGLRLIYYSQIVNDFQKGDIAEGYSVSREKKESFPLTVTSAQKNPTAFYLCASSIRGYFGAGTRLSVL.

This clonotype was seen a few times. This sequence joins TRBV5-6 and TRBJ2-1, with D perhaps given as TRBD1 or TRBD2 (6 bases each). The V end lost 5 bases, the J end lost 9 bases, and 24 bases lay between the germline ends. Germline V gene sequence: CDR1 SGHDT, CDR2 YYEEEE. This CDR3 is 16 amino acids long. The CDR3 bases are TGTGCCAGCAGTCCATCATTGGCGGAGGGACAACGTGAGCAGTTCTTC. Protein: CASSPSLAEGQREQFF.

This clonotype has more than one count but fewer than ten. The chain has TRBV30 and TRBJ2-3, with 8 bases identical to TRBD2. Germline CDR1 is GTSNPN and CDR2 is SVGIG (reference sequence). The V segment lost 5 bases and the J segment 6 bases; nucleotides outside the gene matches: 10. The CDR3 totals 14 residues. DNA of the CDR3: TGTGCCTGGGGGATAGCGGGGAACCGGGATACGCAGTATTTT. Protein product: CAWGIAGNRDTQYF.

This clonotype was observed at least ten times. Sequence at one end of the junction differs from germline and may be a read error. The chain recombines TRBV7-8 with TRBJ1-1; no reliable D call. Per the germline V gene, CDR1 is SGHVS and CDR2 is FQNEAQ. This CDR3 is 12 amino acids long. The CDR3 region has the DNA TGTGCCAGCAGCCCACTAGCCACTGGAGCTTTCTTT. Translation gives CASSPLATGAFF.

In this sample, this clonotype turned up a few times. The chain uses TRBV6-2 or TRBV6-3 and TRBJ2-1, with D perhaps TRBD1 (5 bases). Looked up from germline, CDR1 is MNHEY and CDR2 is SVGEGT. The CDR3 runs to 19 residues. V gave up 0 bases and J gave up 2 bases, with 20 bases separating them. The DNA of the CDR3 is TGTGCCAGCAGTTACTCGGCCGTTAAGGGGCGCCCCGCCTACAATGAGCAGTTCTTC. Translated: CASSYSAVKGRPAYNEQFF.

This clonotype was found a few times. The V call is TRBV4-1, the J call TRBJ2-7, with TRBD1 as a possible D gene (6 bases). CDR3 length: 17 amino acids. The V gene lost 3 bases and the J gene lost 0 bases, with 18 bases spanning the gap. CDR1 and CDR2 from the germline V gene are MGHRA and YSYEKL. CDR3 protein: CASSHLAGAGVSYEQYF. CDR3 sequence (DNA): TGCGCCAGCAGCCACTTAGCAGGGGCGGGCGTCTCCTACGAGCAGTACTTC.

This clonotype has at least ten counts. CDR3 sequence reads: CASSFTGTANNEQFF. DNA of the CDR3: TGCGCCAGCAGCTTTACCGGGACGGCTAACAATGAGCAGTTCTTC. The chain recombines TRBV5-1 with TRBJ2-1; D is possibly TRBD1 or TRBD2 (5 bases each). The CDR3 sequence is 15 residues long. Germline CDR1 and CDR2: SGHRS and YFSETQ. V lost 2 bases and J 5 bases, leaving 14 bases between the germline ends.

The chain joins TRBV15 to TRBJ2-3; 7 bases line up with TRBD2. The germline V gene encodes CDR1 LNHNV and CDR2 YYDKDF (reference sequence). Germline trimming cut 3 bases from V and 0 bases from J; bases unmatched to any gene: 3. CDR3 length: 15 amino acids. CDR3 in amino acids: CATSSGEGSTDTQYF. CDR3 DNA sequence: TGTGCCACCAGCAGCGGGGAGGGCAGCACAGATACGCAGTATTTT.

This clonotype came up many times. The chain couples TRBV20-1 to TRBJ1-1; 7 nucleotides agree with TRBD1. The CDR3 is 13 residues long. From germline, CDR1 is DFQATT and CDR2 SNEGSKA (reference sequence). The CDR3 region is CSAGDRVNTEAFF. CDR3 coding DNA: TGCAGCGCCGGAGACAGGGTGAACACTGAAGCTTTCTTT.

The V gene is TRBV20-1, the J gene TRBJ2-7; 7 bases line up with TRBD1. The V segment lost 6 bases and the J segment 3 bases; nucleotides outside the gene matches: 11. From germline, CDR1 is DFQATT and CDR2 SNEGSKA (reference sequence). This CDR3 region has 14 residues. The DNA for the CDR3 is TGCAGTGCGAAGGAACAGGGGTTGGGCTACGAGCAGTACTTC. Amino acid sequence: CSAKEQGLGYEQYF.

Ten or more counts support this clonotype. The rearrangement uses TRBV12-3 or TRBV12-4 and TRBJ2-2, with D possibly matching TRBD2 (6 bases). The CDR3 is 16 residues long. Trimming shortened V by 7 bases and J by 0 bases, and 15 bases separated the two germline ends. This chain's CDR3 is CASTLGGFANTGELFF. The CDR3 nucleotides read TGTGCCAGCACCCTAGGAGGGTTCGCGAACACCGGGGAGCTGTTTTTT.

This clonotype occurred many times. This chain uses TRBV20-1 with TRBJ2-5; 14 nucleotides line up with TRBD2. The CDR3 contains 15 residues. Germline CDR1 and CDR2: DFQATT and SNEGSKA (reference sequence). V lost 3 bases to trimming and J lost 5 bases; unmatched junction nucleotides: 5. CDR3: CSASGLAGGWETQYF. The DNA of the CDR3 is TGCAGTGCTAGCGGACTAGCGGGAGGTTGGGAGACCCAGTACTTC.

This clonotype was recorded many times. The CDR3 loop is CASSSPNTPSYNEQFF. DNA of the CDR3: TGTGCCAGCAGCTCCCCCAATACCCCCTCCTACAATGAGCAGTTCTTC. J is TRBJ2-1 and V is TRBV7-9; D uncertain. V was pared by 4 bases and J by 0 bases, with 13 bases between. The length of the CDR3 is 16 residues. The germline V gene encodes CDR1 SEHNR and CDR2 FQNEAQ (reference sequence).

In this sample, this clonotype turned up many times. The gene calls are TRBV20-1 and TRBJ2-2; D is unclear. Trimming took 1 base from V and 2 from J, leaving 8 bases between them. Germline V gene data show CDR1 as DFQATT and CDR2 as SNEGSKA (reference sequence). The CDR3 loop spans 14 amino acids. This chain's CDR3 is CSARGTPNTGELFF. The DNA of the CDR3 is TGCAGTGCTAGAGGGACGCCTAACACCGGGGAGCTGTTTTTT.

The DNA of the CDR3 is TGTGCCAGCAGTTTTTTGGCTGCGGGGCAGGGAGTCTATGGCTACACCTTC. It yields the protein CASSFLAAGQGVYGYTF. The chain employs TRBV28 and TRBJ1-2; D perhaps matches TRBD1 (5 bases). Trimming took 3 bases from V and 4 from J, leaving 21 bases between them. The CDR3 has 17 amino acids. The germline CDR1 and CDR2 sequences are MDHEN and SYDVKM.

This clonotype occurred many times. This chain joins TRBV7-9 and TRBJ2-2, with D unresolved. Trimming removed 2 bases from V and 7 bases from J, with 5 bases in between. The CDR3 length is 12 residues. The germline CDR1 and CDR2 sequences are SEHNR and FQNEAQ (reference sequence). CDR3 in amino acids: CASSLMVGELFF. In DNA form, the CDR3 reads TGTGCCAGCAGCTTAATGGTCGGGGAGCTGTTTTTT.

In its sample, this clonotype was seen many times. The J gene is TRBJ2-1, the V gene TRBV6-5; 8 bases map to TRBD2. Per the germline V gene, CDR1 is MNHEY and CDR2 is SVGAGI. After removal of 2 bases from V and 2 bases from J, the junction contained 5 bases not matched to a gene. CDR3 length equals 16 residues. In nucleotides, the CDR3 is TGTGCCAGCAGTTACCGGGCGGGAGGTACCTACAATGAGCAGTTCTTC. Translating gives CASSYRAGGTYNEQFF.

As regards this clonotype: It is likely a read error, because the conserved phenylalanine at the end of the CDR3 is missing. Because the CDR3's place on the DNA is in doubt, the DNA is left out and the CDR3 is given as listed by TCRdb. The chain links TRBV29-1 to TRBJ2-1; the table gives TRBD1 as D, unverified against the DNA. The CDR3 extends over 14 residues, inclusive of both ends. Germline V CDR1 and CDR2: SQVTM, ANQGSEA. The CDR3 loop reads CSVEWAGEGYERFL.

There are many counts of this clonotype. DNA for the CDR3: TGCAGTGCTAGAGCAAGACTAGCGGGAGATTTCGGGGAGCTGTTTTTT. Translation gives CSARARLAGDFGELFF. The V call is TRBV20-1, the J call TRBJ2-2; 12 nucleotides align to TRBD2. Germline CDR1 DFQATT, CDR2 SNEGSKA (reference sequence). The CDR3 sequence is 16 residues long. Unmatched junction bases numbered 7, after V lost 1 base and J lost 7 bases.

This clonotype was picked up many times. The V and J genes are TRBV5-1 and TRBJ1-1; D is ambiguous. The V end lost 7 bases, the J end lost 0 bases, and 4 bases lay between the germline ends. Per germline, CDR1 SGHRS and CDR2 YFSETQ. This CDR3 contains 11 residues. The chain's CDR3 is CASRMNTEAFF. As DNA, the CDR3 is TGCGCCAGCCGGATGAACACTGAAGCTTTCTTT.

This sequence joins TRBV7-2 and TRBJ2-3, with TRBD2 as a possible D gene (5 bases). Germline V gene data show CDR1 as SGHTA and CDR2 as FQGNSA. V lost 3 bases and J lost 7, with 11 bases in between. The CDR3 is 13 residues long. The CDR3 region is CASSFLTGNTQYF. The CDR3 DNA is TGTGCCAGCAGCTTCCTCACGGGAAATACGCAGTATTTT.

About this clonotype itself: This may stem from a read error, because a much larger clone lies one nucleotide away. CDR3 loop: CSARDPTLEQYF. The CDR3 DNA follows: TGCAGTGCTAGAGATCCGACCCTCGAGCAGTACTTC. This chain connects TRBV20-1 to TRBJ2-7; unclear D gene. The length of the CDR3 is 12 residues. V lost 0 bases and J 6 bases, leaving 9 bases between the germline ends. Per the germline V gene, CDR1 is DFQATT and CDR2 is SNEGSKA (reference sequence).

This clonotype came up many times. This chain uses TRBV29-1 with TRBJ1-5; maybe TRBD1 (5 bases). Germline V gene data show CDR1 as SQVTM and CDR2 as ANQGSEA. The length of the CDR3 is 15 residues. Between the trimmed V and J ends, which lost 2 bases and 3 bases, there was a span of 14 bases. DNA of the CDR3: TGCAGCGTTGAATGTCCTTCCAGGGACAATCAGCCCCAGCATTTT. Amino acid sequence: CSVECPSRDNQPQHF.

This clonotype was seen only a few times. The chain employs TRBV5-6 and TRBJ2-7; TRBD2 aligns across 10 bases. Germline values: CDR1 SGHDT, CDR2 YYEEEE. Germline trimming cut 2 bases from V and 4 bases from J; bases unmatched to any gene: 9. The CDR3 is 16 amino acids. This chain's CDR3 is CASSFGPGTSAYEQYF. The CDR3 DNA is TGTGCCAGCAGCTTCGGTCCCGGGACTAGCGCTTACGAGCAGTACTTC. Supplemented by reference TRBV5-6 and TRBJ2-7, the full variable domain reads DAGVTQSPTHLIKTRGQQVTLRCSPKSGHDTVSWYQQALGQGPQFIFQYYEEEERQRGNFPDRFSGHQFPNYSSELNVNALLLGDSALYLCASSFGPGTSAYEQYFGPGTRLTVT.

The rearrangement links TRBV3-1 to TRBJ2-7, with no clear D. The CDR3 has 16 amino acids. V gave up 2 bases and J gave up 2 bases, with 16 bases separating them. Germline assignment: CDR1 LGHDT and CDR2 YNNKEL (reference sequence). The CDR3 region has the DNA TGTGCCAGCAGCCAAAACGTTCGAGGCGGAGCCTACGAGCAGTACTTC. This encodes CASSQNVRGGAYEQYF.

This clonotype came up a few times. The chain couples TRBV20-1 to TRBJ1-5; 7 nucleotides agree with TRBD1. The CDR3 sequence is 13 residues long. Germline V gene lookup returns CDR1 DFQATT and CDR2 SNEGSKA (reference sequence). The junction had 9 bases not matched to a gene; V was cut back by 6 bases and J by 7 bases. CDR3 sequence reads: CSARLTGNQPQHF. In DNA form, the CDR3 reads TGCAGTGCGAGATTGACAGGGAACCAGCCCCAGCATTTT.

J is TRBJ1-2 and V is TRBV28, with TRBD1 matching over 7 bases. The V segment lost 5 bases and the J segment 4 bases; nucleotides outside the gene matches: 7. CDR1 and CDR2 (germline): MDHEN, SYDVKM. The CDR3 is made up of 14 amino acids. The CDR3, as DNA: TGTGCCAGCAGTCTCCAGGGGGGGATCTATGGCTACACCTTC. This encodes CASSLQGGIYGYTF.

On this clonotype: One junction end does not reproduce the germline sequence, and a read error may be involved. This chain connects TRBV7-6 to TRBJ2-7; tentative D call: TRBD2 (6 bases). The germline CDR1 and CDR2 sequences are SGHVS and FNYEAQ. The CDR3 is 16 amino acids. Here the CDR3 reads CGSSLNGGKGGYEQYF. The CDR3 DNA follows: TGTGGCAGCAGCTTAAATGGCGGGAAGGGTGGCTACGAGCAGTACTTC.